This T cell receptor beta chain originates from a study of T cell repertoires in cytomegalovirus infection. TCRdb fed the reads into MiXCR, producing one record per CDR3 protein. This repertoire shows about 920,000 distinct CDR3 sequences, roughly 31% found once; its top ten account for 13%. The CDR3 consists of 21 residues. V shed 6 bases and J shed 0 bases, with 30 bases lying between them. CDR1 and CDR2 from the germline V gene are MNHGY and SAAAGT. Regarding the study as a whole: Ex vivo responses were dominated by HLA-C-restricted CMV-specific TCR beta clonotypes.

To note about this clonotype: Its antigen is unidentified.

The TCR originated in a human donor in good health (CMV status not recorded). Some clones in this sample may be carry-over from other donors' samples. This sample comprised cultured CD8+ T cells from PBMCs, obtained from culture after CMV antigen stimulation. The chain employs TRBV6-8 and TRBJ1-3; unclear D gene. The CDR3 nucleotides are TGTGCCAGCAGCCCCATCAGTTATACCAGCGGGAGATACTACTCTGGAAACACCATATATTTT. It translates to CASSPISYTSGRYYSGNTIYF.